This T cell receptor (beta chain) comes out of a study of OX40 agonist ivuxolimab in advanced cancers. The overall study: Ivuxolimab, an agonistic anti-OX40 (CD134) antibody, was given to patients.

Sequencing was performed with immunoSEQ multiplex PCR; in TCRdb, only in-frame clones are kept and a portion is missing. Of 58,000 or so clones in the sample, approximately 82% were seen once. The germline gives CDR1 SGHAT, CDR2 FQNNGV. CDR3 length: 13 residues. The V gene lost 5 bases and the J gene lost 1 base, with 8 bases spanning the gap. On cycle 4 day 1 and cycle 7 day 1, as well as at baseline, blood was sampled. This TCR was sampled from an adult with an advanced solid tumor such as melanoma, head and neck, liver or kidney cancer. The sequencing used CD4+ or CD8+ T cells sorted from blood, collected in a trial of the OX40 agonist ivuxolimab. This chain connects TRBV11-2 to TRBJ1-1; D is possibly TRBD1 (6 bases). The CDR3 region is CASSQDRNTEAFF. CDR3 coding DNA: TGTGCCAGCAGCCAGGACAGGAACACTGAAGCTTTCTTT.